What follows are 17 T cell receptor beta chains derived from one specimen sequenced in a study of blood T cells in healthy people across ages. Combining a sample-barcoded 5' primer with a J-beta primer mix, a second PCR ran for roughly 6 to 12 cycles. Via MiXCR, TCRdb re-called the 5' RACE reads, giving one row per CDR3 protein. The profile shows about 1.8 million distinct CDR3 sequences, 49% of them singletons. Sequencing was performed on blood. The receptor source for this set is a woman in her 40s in good health.

This clonotype was counted between two and nine times. The V and J genes are TRBV10-3 and TRBJ2-7; either TRBD1 or TRBD2 may supply D (5 bases each). Trimming removed 4 bases from V and 7 bases from J, with 17 bases in between. Germline V lookup: CDR1 ENHRY, CDR2 SYGVKD. CDR3 size: 14 residues. For the CDR3, the DNA is TGTGCCATCAGTGTGGATCAGGGCTCGGGGGAGCAGTACTTC. Translating gives CAISVDQGSGEQYF.

J is TRBJ1-2 and V is TRBV4-3; unclear D gene. Germline CDR1 LGHNA, CDR2 YSLEER. Deletions cut 3 bases from V and 0 bases from J, with 5 bases between. The CDR3 extends over 13 amino acids. Written as DNA, the CDR3 is TGCGCCAGCAGCCAGCTTGCTAACTATGGCTACACCTTC. It codes for CASSQLANYGYTF.

The genes are TRBV24-1 and TRBJ2-5; D may match TRBD1 or TRBD2 (5 bases each). V lost 4 bases and J 3 bases, leaving 14 bases between the germline ends. The germline CDR1 and CDR2 sequences are KGHDR and SFDVKD. The CDR3 extends over 15 amino acids. The CDR3 DNA is TGTGCCACCAGTGAAGCGGACACAGCGAAAGAGACCCAGTACTTC. It encodes CATSEADTAKETQYF.

This clonotype was picked up many times. The rearrangement joins TRBV4-2 to TRBJ2-5; 7 bases are shared with TRBD2. The CDR3 extends over 15 amino acids. CDR1 and CDR2 from the germline V gene are LGHNA and YNFKEQ. V shed 5 bases and J 1 base; nucleotides not matched to a gene: 7. CDR3 sequence reads: CASSARPGGQETQYF. In DNA, the CDR3 is TGTGCCAGCAGCGCACGGCCGGGAGGCCAAGAGACCCAGTACTTC.

V usage is TRBV9 and J usage is TRBJ2-1; D might be TRBD1 or TRBD2, each matching 6 bases. Trimming left V 0 bases short and J 0 bases short, with 16 bases between. The CDR3 is 18 amino acids. Per the germline V gene, CDR1 is SGDLS and CDR2 is YYNGEE. Here the CDR3 reads CASSVEGDFAVSYNEQFF. The DNA for the CDR3 is TGTGCCAGCAGCGTAGAGGGGGACTTCGCCGTCTCCTACAATGAGCAGTTCTTC.

This chain joins TRBV6-5 and TRBJ2-7, with 9 bases that match TRBD1. Losses at the gene ends were 6 bases for V and 3 bases for J; bases not matched to a gene: 6. Germline CDR1 and CDR2: MNHEY and SVGAGI. The CDR3 length is 14 residues. CDR3 coding DNA: TGTGCCAGCAGGCCACAGGGGGCCCTCTACGAGCAGTACTTC. This translates into CASRPQGALYEQYF.

In this sample, this clonotype turned up a few times. This chain's CDR3 is CASSPRAGTGGFETQYF. The CDR3 DNA reads TGTGCCAGCAGCCCTCGGGCCGGGACAGGGGGCTTCGAGACCCAGTACTTC. The V call is TRBV28, the J call TRBJ2-5, with 12 bases matching TRBD1. The V gene's germline CDR1 is MDHEN and CDR2 SYDVKM. The CDR3 is made up of 17 amino acids. V shed 6 bases and J 5 bases; nucleotides not matched to a gene: 13.

This chain connects TRBV12-3 or TRBV12-4 to TRBJ2-3; TRBD2 matches 13 bases. Unmatched junction bases numbered 7, after V lost 4 bases and J lost 0 bases. This CDR3 has 18 amino acids. The DNA of the CDR3 is TGTGCCAGCAGTTCCGGAGGGACTAGCGGGGTCAGCACAGATACGCAGTATTTT. Its translation: CASSSGGTSGVSTDTQYF.

The CDR3: CASSPGVGASQETQYF. The CDR3 bases are TGTGCCAGCAGCCCTGGGGTAGGCGCATCACAAGAGACCCAGTACTTC. The chain combines TRBV7-9 with TRBJ2-7; D not certain. The J call could be wrong; TRBJ2-5 is a better fit for the DNA end. The CDR3 is 16 residues long. The germline CDR1 and CDR2 sequences are SEHNR and FQNEAQ (reference sequence).

This chain links TRBV5-1 with TRBJ2-2; D is possibly TRBD2 (7 bases). The CDR3 is 16 residues long. Trimming shortened V by 5 bases and J by 0 bases, and 14 bases separated the two germline ends. Germline V gene data show CDR1 as SGHRS and CDR2 as YFSETQ. CDR3 in amino acids: CASRIGGGANTGELFF. As DNA, the CDR3 is TGCGCCAGCAGAATTGGAGGGGGGGCGAACACCGGGGAGCTGTTTTTT.

The rearrangement links TRBV7-9 to TRBJ2-4; D call uncertain. V shed 5 bases and J shed 8 bases, with 16 bases lying between them. Germline CDR1 SEHNR, CDR2 FQNEAQ (reference sequence). This CDR3 spans 14 amino acids. The CDR3 region has the DNA TGTGCCAGCAGCCACCACGTCAGCGACGACATTCAGTACTTC. Its translation is CASSHHVSDDIQYF.

The chain carries TRBV4-3 and TRBJ1-2, with 7 positions matching TRBD1. The CDR3 consists of 15 residues. The V and J ends lost 1 base and 5 bases, in that order; junction bases with no gene match: 7. Germline assignment: CDR1 LGHNA and CDR2 YSLEER. The CDR3 DNA reads as TGCGCCAGCAGCCAAGCCTCAGGGGGTTGGTATGGCTACACCTTC. Translation: CASSQASGGWYGYTF.

V usage is TRBV20-1 and J usage is TRBJ2-1; 12 bases align to TRBD2. Per germline, CDR1 DFQATT and CDR2 SNEGSKA (reference sequence). This CDR3 has 18 amino acids. The junction had 10 bases not matched to a gene; V was cut back by 4 bases and J by 0 bases. The CDR3 region has the DNA TGCAGTGCTACCCCTCCAACTAGCGGGGGGCTCTCCTACAATGAGCAGTTCTTC. Encoded protein: CSATPPTSGGLSYNEQFF.

This chain connects TRBV20-1 to TRBJ2-7, with D tentatively TRBD2 (5 bases). The CDR3 runs 15 residues. Trimming stripped 0 bases from V and 5 bases from J, with 17 bases between. From germline, CDR1 is DFQATT and CDR2 SNEGSKA (reference sequence). CDR3 loop: CSARDGEWENDEQYF. The DNA of the CDR3 is TGCAGTGCTAGAGATGGGGAGTGGGAGAACGACGAGCAGTACTTC.

Notes on this clonotype: Possible read error: a much larger clone is one base away. This rearrangement joins TRBV4-2 to TRBJ2-1; 7 bases agree with TRBD2. This CDR3 spans 16 amino acids. V lost 0 bases and J lost 6; bases outside the gene matches: 8. The germline V gene encodes CDR1 LGHNA and CDR2 YNFKEQ. The CDR3 coding sequence is TGTGCCAGCAGCCAAGATGGCGGGGGACGGGGCAATGAGCAGTTCTTC. Protein sequence: CASSQDGGGRGNEQFF.

The V gene is TRBV6-6, the J gene TRBJ1-1, with 10 bases lining up with TRBD1. Germline V gene sequence: CDR1 MNHNY, CDR2 SVGAGI (reference sequence). V trimming: 5 bases; J trimming: 5 bases; junction bases outside the gene matches: 14. CDR3 length equals 17 residues. This CDR3 is CASSRTGTGVSVTEAFF. The CDR3 coding sequence is TGTGCCAGCAGTCGGACCGGGACAGGGGTTTCGGTTACTGAAGCTTTCTTT.

V and J are TRBV27 and TRBJ1-2, with 7 bases that match TRBD1. Per germline, CDR1 MNHEY and CDR2 SMNVEV (reference sequence). The CDR3 totals 16 residues. The junction had 11 bases not matched to a gene; V was cut back by 5 bases and J by 2 bases. In DNA, the CDR3 is TGTGCCAGCAGTCAGAATCGGGACAGTCCCAACTATGGCTACACCTTC. Translation gives CASSQNRDSPNYGYTF.